Sequencing of this T cell receptor beta chain was carried out in a study of CD8+ T cells in alopecia areata. Study-wide background: A regimen of oral tofacitinib, 5 to 10 mg twice daily, was given to treated patients. The drug, tofacitinib, lasted 6 to 18 months, followed by 6 months off drug. The authors scored treated patients' severity by affected scalp percentage.

CDR3 size: 14 residues. V was shortened by 5 bases and J by 3 bases, with 10 bases between the two germline ends. Germline assignment: CDR1 SGHTA and CDR2 FQGNSA. The study, taken as a whole, reports: In lesional scalp, particularly from alopecia totalis/universalis, clonality was higher than in normal scalp.

There are a few counts of this clone. What it recognizes is unknown. As for treatment: oral pan-JAK inhibitor, 5-10 mg twice daily. Sequencing used cDNA as its template, made by extracting RNA and reverse transcribing it. Profiling relied on immunoSEQ multiplex PCR, and the TCRdb table lists in-frame clones only, not all of them. This sample has about 200,000 clones; 58% occur once, and the top ten carry 5.5%. The sample here was CD4+ T cells sorted from blood, taken at week 24, from a patient treated with tofacitinib. This rearrangement joins TRBV7-2 to TRBJ2-2; D may be TRBD2 (5 bases). This sequence was found in a human donor with alopecia areata. The CDR3 DNA is TGTGCCAGCAGCCGTGGACTCGACACCGGGGAGCTGTTTTTT. It translates to CASSRGLDTGELFF.